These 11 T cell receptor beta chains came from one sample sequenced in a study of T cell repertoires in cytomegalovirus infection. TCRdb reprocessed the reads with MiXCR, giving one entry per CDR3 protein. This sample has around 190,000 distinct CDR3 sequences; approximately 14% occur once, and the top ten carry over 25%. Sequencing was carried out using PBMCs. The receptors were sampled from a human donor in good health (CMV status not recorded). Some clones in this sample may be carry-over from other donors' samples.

The CDR3 spells CASSLDRSVAGLAKNIQYF. The CDR3 bases are TGTGCCAGCAGCTTAGATCGAAGTGTAGCGGGGCTAGCCAAAAACATTCAGTACTTC. The chain carries TRBV11-2 and TRBJ2-4, with 8 positions matching TRBD2. There are 19 residues in the CDR3. Germline V lookup: CDR1 SGHAT, CDR2 FQNNGV. V trimming: 0 bases; J trimming: 0 bases; junction bases outside the gene matches: 10.

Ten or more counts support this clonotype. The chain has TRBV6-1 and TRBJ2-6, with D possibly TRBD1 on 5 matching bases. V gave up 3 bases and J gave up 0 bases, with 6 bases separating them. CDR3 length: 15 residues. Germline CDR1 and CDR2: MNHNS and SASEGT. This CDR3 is CASSETDSGANVLTF. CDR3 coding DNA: TGTGCCAGCAGTGAGACAGACTCTGGGGCCAACGTCCTGACTTTC.

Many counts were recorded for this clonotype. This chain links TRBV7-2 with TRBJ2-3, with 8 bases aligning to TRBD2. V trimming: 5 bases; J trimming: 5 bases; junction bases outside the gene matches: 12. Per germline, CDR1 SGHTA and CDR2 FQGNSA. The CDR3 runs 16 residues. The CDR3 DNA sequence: TGTGCCAGCAGCCCTCTTCCGATAGCGGGAATAGATACGCAGTATTTT. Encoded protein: CASSPLPIAGIDTQYF. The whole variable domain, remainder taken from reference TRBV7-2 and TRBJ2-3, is GAGVSQSPSNKVTEKGKDVELRCDPISGHTALYWYRQSLGQGLEFLIYFQGNSAPDKSGLPSDRFSAERTGGSVSTLTIQRTQQEDSAVYLCASSPLPIAGIDTQYFGPGTRLTVL.

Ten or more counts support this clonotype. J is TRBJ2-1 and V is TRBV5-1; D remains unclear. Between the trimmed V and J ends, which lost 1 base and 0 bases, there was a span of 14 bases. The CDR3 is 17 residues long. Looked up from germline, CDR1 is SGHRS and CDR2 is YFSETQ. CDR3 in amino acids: CASSLQLSWSSYNEQFF. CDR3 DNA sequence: TGCGCCAGCAGCTTGCAGCTGAGCTGGAGCTCCTACAATGAGCAGTTCTTC.

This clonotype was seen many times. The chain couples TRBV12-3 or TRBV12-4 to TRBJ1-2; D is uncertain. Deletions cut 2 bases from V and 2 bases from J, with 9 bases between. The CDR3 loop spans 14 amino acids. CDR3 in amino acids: CASSLSGRNYGYTF. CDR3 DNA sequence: TGTGCCAGCAGTTTATCGGGCAGGAACTATGGCTACACCTTC.

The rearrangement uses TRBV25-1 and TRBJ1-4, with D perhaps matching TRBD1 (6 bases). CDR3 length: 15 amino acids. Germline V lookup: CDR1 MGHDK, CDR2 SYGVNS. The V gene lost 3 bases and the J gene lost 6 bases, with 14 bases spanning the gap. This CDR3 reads CASSEIRDIDEKLFF. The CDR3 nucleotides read TGTGCCAGCAGTGAGATCCGGGACATCGATGAAAAACTGTTTTTT.

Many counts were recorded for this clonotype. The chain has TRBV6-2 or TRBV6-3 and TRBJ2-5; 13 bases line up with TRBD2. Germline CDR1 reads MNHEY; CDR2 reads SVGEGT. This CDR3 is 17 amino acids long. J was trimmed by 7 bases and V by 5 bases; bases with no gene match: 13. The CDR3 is CASSTTRTSGRIRTQYF. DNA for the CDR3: TGTGCCAGCAGTACCACCCGGACTAGCGGGAGAATCCGGACCCAGTACTTC.

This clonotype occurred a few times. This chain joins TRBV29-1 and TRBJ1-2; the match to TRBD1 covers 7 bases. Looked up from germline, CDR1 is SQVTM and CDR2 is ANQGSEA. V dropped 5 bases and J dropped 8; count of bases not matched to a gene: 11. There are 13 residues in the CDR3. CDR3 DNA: TGCAGCGTTCCAAGGCAGGGGGAGAACGGCTACACCTTC. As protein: CSVPRQGENGYTF.

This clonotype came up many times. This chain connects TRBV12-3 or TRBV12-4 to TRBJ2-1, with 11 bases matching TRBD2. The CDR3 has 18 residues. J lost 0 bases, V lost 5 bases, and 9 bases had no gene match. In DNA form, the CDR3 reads TGTGCCAGCAGTCCCGGGACTAGCGGTCCTAGCTCCTACAATGAGCAGTTCTTC. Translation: CASSPGTSGPSSYNEQFF.

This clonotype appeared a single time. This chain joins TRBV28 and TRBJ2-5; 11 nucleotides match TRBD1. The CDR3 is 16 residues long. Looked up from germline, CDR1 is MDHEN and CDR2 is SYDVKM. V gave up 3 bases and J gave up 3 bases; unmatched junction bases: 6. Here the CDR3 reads CASSLSGTGGKETQYF. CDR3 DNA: TGTGCCAGCAGTTTGTCCGGGACAGGGGGAAAAGAGACCCAGTACTTC.

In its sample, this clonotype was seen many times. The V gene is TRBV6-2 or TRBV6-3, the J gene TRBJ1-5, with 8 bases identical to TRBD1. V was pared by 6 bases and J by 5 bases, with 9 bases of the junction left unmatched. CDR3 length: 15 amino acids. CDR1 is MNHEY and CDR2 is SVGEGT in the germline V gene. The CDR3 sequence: CASSYLTGVDQPQHF. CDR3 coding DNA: TGTGCCAGCAGCTACCTGACAGGGGTGGATCAGCCCCAGCATTTT.